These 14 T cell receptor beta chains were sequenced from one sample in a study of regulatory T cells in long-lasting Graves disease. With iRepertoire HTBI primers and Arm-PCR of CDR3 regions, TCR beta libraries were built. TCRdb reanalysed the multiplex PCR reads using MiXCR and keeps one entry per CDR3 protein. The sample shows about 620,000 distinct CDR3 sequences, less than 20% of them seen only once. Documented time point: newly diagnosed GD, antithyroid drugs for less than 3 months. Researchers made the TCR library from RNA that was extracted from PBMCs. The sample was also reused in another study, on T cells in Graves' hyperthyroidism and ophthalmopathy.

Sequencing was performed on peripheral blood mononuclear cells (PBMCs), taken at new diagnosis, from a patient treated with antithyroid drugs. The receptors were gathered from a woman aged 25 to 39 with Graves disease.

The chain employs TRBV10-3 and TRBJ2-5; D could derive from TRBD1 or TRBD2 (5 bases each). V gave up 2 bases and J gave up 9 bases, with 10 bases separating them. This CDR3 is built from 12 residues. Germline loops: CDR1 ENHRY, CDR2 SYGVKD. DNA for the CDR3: TGTGCCATCAGTGAGCCAGGGACGGCCCAGTACTTC. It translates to CAISEPGTAQYF.

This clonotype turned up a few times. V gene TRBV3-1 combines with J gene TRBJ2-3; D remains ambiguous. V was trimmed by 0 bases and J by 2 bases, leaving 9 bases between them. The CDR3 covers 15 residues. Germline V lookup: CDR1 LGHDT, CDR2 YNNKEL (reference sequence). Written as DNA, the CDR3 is TGTGCCAGCAGCCAAGATTTGGCGGACACAGATACGCAGTATTTT. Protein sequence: CASSQDLADTDTQYF.

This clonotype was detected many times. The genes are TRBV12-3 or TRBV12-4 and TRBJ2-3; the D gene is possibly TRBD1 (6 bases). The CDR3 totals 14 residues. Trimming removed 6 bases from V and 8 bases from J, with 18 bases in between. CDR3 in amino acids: CASREGTYSVTQYF. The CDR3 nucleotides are TGTGCCAGCAGGGAAGGGACATACTCCGTTACGCAGTATTTT.

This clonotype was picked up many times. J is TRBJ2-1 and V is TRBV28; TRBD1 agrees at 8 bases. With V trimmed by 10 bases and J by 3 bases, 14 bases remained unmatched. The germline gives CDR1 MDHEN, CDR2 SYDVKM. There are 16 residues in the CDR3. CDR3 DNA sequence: TGTGCCACCGATCCTCTTCGGGGACAGGACTACAATGAGCAGTTCTTC. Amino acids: CATDPLRGQDYNEQFF. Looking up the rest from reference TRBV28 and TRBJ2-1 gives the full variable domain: DVKVTQSSRYLVKRTGEKVFLECVQDMDHENMFWYRQDPGLGLRLIYFSYDVKMKEKGDIPEGYSVSREKKERFSLILESASTNQTSMYLCATDPLRGQDYNEQFFGPGTRLTVL.

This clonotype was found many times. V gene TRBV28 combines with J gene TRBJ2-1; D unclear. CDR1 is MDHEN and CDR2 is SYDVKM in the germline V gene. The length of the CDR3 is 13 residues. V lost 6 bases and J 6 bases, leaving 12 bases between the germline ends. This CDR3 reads CASSHRWVNEQFF. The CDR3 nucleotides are TGTGCCAGCAGCCATCGGTGGGTCAATGAGCAGTTCTTC.

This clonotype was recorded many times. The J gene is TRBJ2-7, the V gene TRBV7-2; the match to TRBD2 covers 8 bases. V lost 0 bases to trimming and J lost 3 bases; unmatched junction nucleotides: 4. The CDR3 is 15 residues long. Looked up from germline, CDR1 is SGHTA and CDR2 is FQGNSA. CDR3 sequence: CASSLASSGSYEQYF. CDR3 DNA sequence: TGTGCCAGCAGCTTAGCGTCCAGCGGGAGCTACGAGCAGTACTTC.

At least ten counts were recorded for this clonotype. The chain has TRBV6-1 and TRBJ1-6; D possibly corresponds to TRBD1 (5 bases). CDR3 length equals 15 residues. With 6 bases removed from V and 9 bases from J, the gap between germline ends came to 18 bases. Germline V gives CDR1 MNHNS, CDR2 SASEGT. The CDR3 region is CASRGTAGFGSPLHF. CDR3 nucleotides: TGTGCCAGCAGGGGAACGGCAGGGTTTGGTTCACCCCTCCACTTT.

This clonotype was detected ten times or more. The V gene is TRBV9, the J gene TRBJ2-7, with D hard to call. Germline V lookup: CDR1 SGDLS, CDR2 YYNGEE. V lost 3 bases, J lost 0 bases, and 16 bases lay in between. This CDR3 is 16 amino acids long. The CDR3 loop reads CASSAQRDGSSYEQYF. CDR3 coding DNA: TGTGCCAGCAGCGCACAAAGAGACGGTAGCTCCTACGAGCAGTACTTC.

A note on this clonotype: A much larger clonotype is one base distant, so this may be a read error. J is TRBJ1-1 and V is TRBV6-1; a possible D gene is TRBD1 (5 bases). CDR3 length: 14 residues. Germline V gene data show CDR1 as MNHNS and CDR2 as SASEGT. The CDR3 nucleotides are TGTGCCTGCAGTCGGGGGACCGTTAACACTGAAGCTTTCTTT. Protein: CACSRGTVNTEAFF.

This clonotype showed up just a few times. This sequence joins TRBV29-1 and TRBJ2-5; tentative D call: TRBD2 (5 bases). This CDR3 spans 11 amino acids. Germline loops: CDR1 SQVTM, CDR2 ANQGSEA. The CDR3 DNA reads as TGCAGTGCAGAACGGGGAGAGACCCAGTACTTC. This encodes CSAERGETQYF.

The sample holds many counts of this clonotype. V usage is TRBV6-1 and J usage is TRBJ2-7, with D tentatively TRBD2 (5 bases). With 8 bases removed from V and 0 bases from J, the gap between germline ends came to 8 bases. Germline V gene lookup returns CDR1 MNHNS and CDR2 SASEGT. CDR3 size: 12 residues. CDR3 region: CASAGSSYEQYF. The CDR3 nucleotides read TGTGCCAGCGCGGGCAGCTCCTACGAGCAGTACTTC.

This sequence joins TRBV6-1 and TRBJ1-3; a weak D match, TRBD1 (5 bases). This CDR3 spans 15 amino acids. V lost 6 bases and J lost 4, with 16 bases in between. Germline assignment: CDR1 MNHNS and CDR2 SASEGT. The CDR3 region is CASRGRGYSGNTIYF. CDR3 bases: TGTGCCAGCAGAGGTCGGGGGTACTCCGGAAACACCATATATTTT.

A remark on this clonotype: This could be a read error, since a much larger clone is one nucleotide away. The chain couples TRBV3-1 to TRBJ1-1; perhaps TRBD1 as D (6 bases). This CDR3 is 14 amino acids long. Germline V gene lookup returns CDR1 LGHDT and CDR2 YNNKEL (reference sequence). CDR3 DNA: TGTGCCAGCACCCAAGAACAGGGTCGGACTGAAGCTTTCTTT. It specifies CASTQEQGRTEAFF. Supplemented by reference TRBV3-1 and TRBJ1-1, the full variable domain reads DTAVSQTPKYLVTQMGNDKSIKCEQNLGHDTMYWYKQDSKKFLKIMFSYNNKELIINETVPNRFSPKSPDKAHLNLHINSLELGDSAVYFCASTQEQGRTEAFFGQGTRLTVV.

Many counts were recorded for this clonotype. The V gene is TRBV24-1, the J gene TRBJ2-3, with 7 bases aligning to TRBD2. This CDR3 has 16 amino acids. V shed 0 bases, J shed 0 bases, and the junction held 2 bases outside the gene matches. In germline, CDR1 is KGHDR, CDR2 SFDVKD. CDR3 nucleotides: TGTGCCACCAGTGATTTGGCTAGCGGAAGCACAGATACGCAGTATTTT. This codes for CATSDLASGSTDTQYF.